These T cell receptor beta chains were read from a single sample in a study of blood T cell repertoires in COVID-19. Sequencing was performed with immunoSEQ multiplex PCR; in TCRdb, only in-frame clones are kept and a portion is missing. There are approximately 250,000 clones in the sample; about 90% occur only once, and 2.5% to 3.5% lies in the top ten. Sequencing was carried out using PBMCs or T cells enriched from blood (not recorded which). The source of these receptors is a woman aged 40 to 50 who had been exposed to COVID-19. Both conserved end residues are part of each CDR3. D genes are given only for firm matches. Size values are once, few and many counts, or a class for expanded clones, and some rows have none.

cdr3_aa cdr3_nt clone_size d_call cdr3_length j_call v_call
CASSHGFNYGYTF TGTGCCAGCAGCCACGGGTTTAACTATGGCTACACCTTC NA NA 13 TRBJ1-2 TRBV7-2
CASSPTSGRANEQFF TGTGCCAGCAGCCCGACTAGCGGGAGGGCGAATGAGCAGTTCTTC once TRBD2 15 TRBJ2-1 TRBV5-1
CASSLGGTSVEQYF TGTGCCAGCAGCTTAGGGGGGACTAGCGTAGAGCAGTACTTC NA TRBD2 14 TRBJ2-7 TRBV7-6
CASSWDRGSDGYTF TGTGCCAGCAGTTGGGACAGGGGCTCAGATGGCTACACCTTC NA TRBD1 14 TRBJ1-2 TRBV6-5
CASSPFVRGQFSNQPQHF TGTGCCAGCAGCCCATTCGTGAGGGGACAGTTTAGCAATCAGCCCCAGCATTTT NA TRBD1 18 TRBJ1-5 TRBV3-1/TRBV3-2
CASSGRELGGAIYF TGTGCCAGCAGTGGCCGGGAACTAGGGGGGGCCATATATTTT NA NA 14 TRBJ1-3 TRBV3-1/TRBV3-2
CASSLGTDYEQYF TGTGCCAGCAGCCTAGGGACAGACTACGAGCAGTACTTC NA TRBD1 13 TRBJ2-7 TRBV3-1/TRBV3-2
CASPHFPLGGPQHF TGTGCCAGCCCTCACTTCCCCCTCGGGGGGCCCCAGCATTTT few NA 14 TRBJ1-5 TRBV25-1
CASSFTGGGYGYTF TGTGCCAGCAGCTTTACAGGGGGAGGGTATGGCTACACCTTC NA TRBD1 14 TRBJ1-2 TRBV11-2
CASSPNSGNEKTQYF TGTGCCAGCTCACCAAATAGCGGGAATGAGAAGACCCAGTACTTC NA TRBD2 15 TRBJ2-5 TRBV18
CASSPGGSAGNTIYF TGCGCCAGCAGCCCGGGGGGGTCCGCTGGAAACACCATATATTTT NA NA 15 TRBJ1-3 TRBV5-1
CASSSGGDQPQHF TGTGCCAGCAGCTCTGGGGGGGATCAGCCCCAGCATTTT NA NA 13 TRBJ1-5 TRBV11-2
CATRSSTGRETQYF TGTGCCACTCGATCTTCCACAGGGAGAGAGACCCAGTACTTC NA NA 14 TRBJ2-5 TRBV19
CASSFGPRGMANYGYTF TGCGCCAGCAGCTTTGGCCCTAGAGGGATGGCTAACTATGGCTACACCTTC NA NA 17 TRBJ1-2 TRBV5-1
CASRERSQGIAFF TGTGCCAGCAGAGAAAGGTCCCAGGGTATTGCTTTCTTT NA NA 13 TRBJ1-1 TRBV2
CASSLGGTPLHF TGTGCCAGCAGCTTAGGCGGAACACCCCTCCACTTT NA NA 12 TRBJ1-6 TRBV7-2
CASSQAGQVLNTEAFF TGTGCCAGCAGCCAAGCGGGACAGGTTTTGAACACTGAAGCTTTCTTT NA TRBD1 16 TRBJ1-1 TRBV4-2
CASSSRAQDNSPLHF TGTGCCAGCAGTTCTCGAGCACAGGATAATTCACCCCTCCACTTT few NA 15 TRBJ1-6 TRBV27